This T cell receptor beta chain stems from a study of blood T cell repertoires in COVID-19. At the level of the study: T cells, B-cell-depleted T cells, or PBMCs supplied cDNA or gDNA.

Profiled with immunoSEQ multiplex PCR; TCRdb holds only in-frame clones, not every one. The table lists 30,000 to 40,000 clones, less than 90% of them singletons. This clonotype was obtained from an older man with active COVID-19. Sequencing input: peripheral blood.

The CDR3 loop is CASSLVGPGDYEQYF. The CDR3 DNA reads TGTGCCAGCAGCCTTGTAGGGCCAGGGGATTACGAGCAGTACTTC. The chain combines TRBV7-2 with TRBJ2-7; D perhaps matches TRBD1 (6 bases). Trimming removed 5 bases at V and 4 bases at J, with 18 bases between. This CDR3 is built from 15 residues. Per germline, CDR1 SGHTA and CDR2 FQGNSA.